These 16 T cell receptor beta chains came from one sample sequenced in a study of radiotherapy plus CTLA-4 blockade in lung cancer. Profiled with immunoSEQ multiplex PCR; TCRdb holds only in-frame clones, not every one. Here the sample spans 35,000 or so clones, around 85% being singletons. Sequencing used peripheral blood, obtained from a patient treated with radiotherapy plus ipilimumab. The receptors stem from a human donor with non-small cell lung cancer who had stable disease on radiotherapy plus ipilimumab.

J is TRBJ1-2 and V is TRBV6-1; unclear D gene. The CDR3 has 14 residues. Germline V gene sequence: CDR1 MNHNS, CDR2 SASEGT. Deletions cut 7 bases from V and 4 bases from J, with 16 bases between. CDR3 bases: TGTGCCAGCAATGACCAGATAACCGCCTATGGCTACACCTTC. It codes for CASNDQITAYGYTF.

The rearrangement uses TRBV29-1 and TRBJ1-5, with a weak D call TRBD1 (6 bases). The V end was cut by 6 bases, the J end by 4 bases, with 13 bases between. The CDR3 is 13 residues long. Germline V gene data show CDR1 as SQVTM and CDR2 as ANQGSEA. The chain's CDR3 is CSVAGTPNQPQHF. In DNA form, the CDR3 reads TGCAGCGTGGCCGGGACACCGAATCAGCCCCAGCATTTT.

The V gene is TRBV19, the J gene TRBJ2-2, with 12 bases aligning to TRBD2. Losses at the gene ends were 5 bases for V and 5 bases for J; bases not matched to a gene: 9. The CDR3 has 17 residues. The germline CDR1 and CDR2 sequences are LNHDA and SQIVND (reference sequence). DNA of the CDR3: TGTGCCAGTAGTGGACCTAGCGGGAGGGCGGAAACCGGGGAGCTGTTTTTT. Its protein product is CASSGPSGRAETGELFF. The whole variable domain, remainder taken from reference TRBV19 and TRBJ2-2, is DGGITQSPKYLFRKEGQNVTLSCEQNLNHDAMYWYRQDPGQGLRLIYYSQIVNDFQKGDIAEGYSVSREKKESFPLTVTSAQKNPTAFYLCASSGPSGRAETGELFFGEGSRLTVL.

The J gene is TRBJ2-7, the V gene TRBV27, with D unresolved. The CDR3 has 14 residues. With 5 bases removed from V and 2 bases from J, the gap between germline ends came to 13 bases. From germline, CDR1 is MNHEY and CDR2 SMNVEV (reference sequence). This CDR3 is CASSLGSGPYEQYF. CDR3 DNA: TGTGCCAGCAGTCTGGGCTCTGGGCCCTACGAGCAGTACTTC.

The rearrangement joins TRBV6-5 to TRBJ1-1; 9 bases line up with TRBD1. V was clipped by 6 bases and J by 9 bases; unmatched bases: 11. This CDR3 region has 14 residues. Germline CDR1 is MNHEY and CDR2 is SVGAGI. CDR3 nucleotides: TGTGCCAGCAGAGACCCGGGACAGGGATTTCAAGCTTTCTTT. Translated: CASRDPGQGFQAFF.

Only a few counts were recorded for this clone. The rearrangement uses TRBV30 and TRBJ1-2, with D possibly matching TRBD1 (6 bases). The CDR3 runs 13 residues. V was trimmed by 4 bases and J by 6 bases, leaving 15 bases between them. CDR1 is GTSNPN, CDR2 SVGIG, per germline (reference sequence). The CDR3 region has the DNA TGTGCCTGGAACTCCAGGGGAGTAGATGGCTACACCTTC. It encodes CAWNSRGVDGYTF.

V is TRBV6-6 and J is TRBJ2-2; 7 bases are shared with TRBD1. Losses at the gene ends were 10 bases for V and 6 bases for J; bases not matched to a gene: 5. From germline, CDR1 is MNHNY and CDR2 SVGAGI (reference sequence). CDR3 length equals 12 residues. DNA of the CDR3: TGTGCCACGGGCCAGGGGGCCGGGGAGCTGTTTTTT. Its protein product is CATGQGAGELFF.

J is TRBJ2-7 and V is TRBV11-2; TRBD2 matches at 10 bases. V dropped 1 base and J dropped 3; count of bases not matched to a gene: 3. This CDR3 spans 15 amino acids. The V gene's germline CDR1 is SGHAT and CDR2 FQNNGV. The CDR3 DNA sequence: TGTGCCAGCAGCTTAGGCCTAGCGGGAGTCTACGAGCAGTACTTC. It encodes CASSLGLAGVYEQYF.

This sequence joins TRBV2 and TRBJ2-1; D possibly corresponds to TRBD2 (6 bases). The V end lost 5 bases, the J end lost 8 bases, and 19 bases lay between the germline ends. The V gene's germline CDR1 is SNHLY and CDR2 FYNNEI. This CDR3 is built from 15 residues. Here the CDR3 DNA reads TGTGCCAGCAGTCAGCGTTTAGCGGAAGGGGATGAGCAGTTCTTC. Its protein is CASSQRLAEGDEQFF.

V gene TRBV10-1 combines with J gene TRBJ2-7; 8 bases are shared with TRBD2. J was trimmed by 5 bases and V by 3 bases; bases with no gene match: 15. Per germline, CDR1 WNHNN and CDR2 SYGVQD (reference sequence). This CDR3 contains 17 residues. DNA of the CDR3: TGCGCCAGCAGTGAAGGGGCGGGAGGCCACTGGGGGGACGAGCAGTACTTC. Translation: CASSEGAGGHWGDEQYF.

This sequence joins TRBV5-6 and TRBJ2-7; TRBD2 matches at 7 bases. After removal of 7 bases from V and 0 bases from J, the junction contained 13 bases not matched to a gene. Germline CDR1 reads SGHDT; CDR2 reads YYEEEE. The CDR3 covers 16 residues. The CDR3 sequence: CASLNSRGEYSYEQYF. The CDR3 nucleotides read TGTGCCAGCCTCAATTCCCGGGGGGAATACTCCTACGAGCAGTACTTC.

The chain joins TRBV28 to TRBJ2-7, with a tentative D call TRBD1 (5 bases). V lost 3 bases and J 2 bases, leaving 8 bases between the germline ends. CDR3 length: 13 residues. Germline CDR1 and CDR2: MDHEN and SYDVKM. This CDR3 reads CASSLQGPYEQYF. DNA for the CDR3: TGTGCCAGCAGTTTGCAGGGTCCCTACGAGCAGTACTTC. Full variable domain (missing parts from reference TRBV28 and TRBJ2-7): DVKVTQSSRYLVKRTGEKVFLECVQDMDHENMFWYRQDPGLGLRLIYFSYDVKMKEKGDIPEGYSVSREKKERFSLILESASTNQTSMYLCASSLQGPYEQYFGPGTRLTVT.

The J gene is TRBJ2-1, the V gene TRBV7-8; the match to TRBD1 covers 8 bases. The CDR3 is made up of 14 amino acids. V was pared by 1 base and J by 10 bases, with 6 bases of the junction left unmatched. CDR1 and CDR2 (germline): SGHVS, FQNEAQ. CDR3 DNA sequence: TGTGCCAGCAGCTTAGGGGGGACAGGACAGGAGCAGTTCTTC. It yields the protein CASSLGGTGQEQFF.

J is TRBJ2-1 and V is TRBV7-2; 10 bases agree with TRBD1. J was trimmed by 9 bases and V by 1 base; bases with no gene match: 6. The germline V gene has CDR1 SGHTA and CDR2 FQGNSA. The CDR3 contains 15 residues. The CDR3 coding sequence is TGTGCCAGCAGCTTAGTCCCCGGGACAGGGGCTGAGCAGTTCTTC. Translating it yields CASSLVPGTGAEQFF. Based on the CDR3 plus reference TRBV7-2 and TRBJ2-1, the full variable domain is GAGVSQSPSNKVTEKGKDVELRCDPISGHTALYWYRQSLGQGLEFLIYFQGNSAPDKSGLPSDRFSAERTGGSVSTLTIQRTQQEDSAVYLCASSLVPGTGAEQFFGPGTRLTVL.

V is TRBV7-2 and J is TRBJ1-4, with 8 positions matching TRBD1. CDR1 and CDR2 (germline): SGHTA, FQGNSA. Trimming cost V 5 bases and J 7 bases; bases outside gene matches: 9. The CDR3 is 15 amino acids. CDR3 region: CASSRTGGVGEKLFF. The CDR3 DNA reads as TGTGCCAGCAGCAGAACAGGGGGAGTAGGTGAAAAACTGTTTTTT.

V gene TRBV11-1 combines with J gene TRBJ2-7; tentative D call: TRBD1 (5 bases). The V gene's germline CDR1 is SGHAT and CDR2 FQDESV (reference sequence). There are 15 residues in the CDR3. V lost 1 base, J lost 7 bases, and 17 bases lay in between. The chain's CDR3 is CASSLGVQAAVEQYF. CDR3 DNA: TGTGCCAGCAGCTTAGGAGTACAGGCGGCGGTGGAGCAGTACTTC.